Shown below are 2 T cell receptor beta chains from a single sample sequenced in a study of post-analysis software for immune sequencing data. Whole-study results and caveats: A few TRBV segments, TRBV5-6, TRBV5-1 and TRBV20-1 among them, were found more frequent in patients than controls.

Unique-molecular-identifier-tagged TCR beta cDNA libraries were used. TCRdb passed the PCR reads through MiXCR, listing each CDR3 protein once. The data show about 760,000 distinct CDR3 sequences, 25% to 30% seen once. These receptors have no identified antigens. Sequenced material: blood. The receptors here all came from a girl aged 10-17 years with multiple sclerosis.

CDR3 protein: CAVQTGGATKISYEQYF. The CDR3 nucleotides are TGTGCCGTACAGACAGGGGGCGCGACAAAAATCTCCTACGAGCAGTACTTC. The rearrangement joins TRBV12-3 or TRBV12-4 to TRBJ2-7, with 10 bases matching TRBD1. J gave up 0 bases and V 11 bases, and 16 bases lay outside the gene matches. CDR3 length: 17 residues.

The rearrangement uses TRBV4-1 and TRBJ2-1, with D uncertain. Germline V gene sequence: CDR1 MGHRA, CDR2 YSYEKL. V shed 6 bases and J shed 9 bases, with 12 bases lying between them. The CDR3 extends over 12 amino acids. The CDR3 loop reads CASSGAYGEQFF. In DNA, the CDR3 is TGCGCCAGCAGTGGAGCTTATGGTGAGCAGTTCTTC.